Below are 7 T cell receptor beta chains sequenced from a single sample in a study of early T cells in non-severe SARS-CoV-2 infection. TCRdb redid the calling of the 5' RACE reads with MiXCR, one entry per CDR3 protein. The data contain more than 50,000 distinct CDR3 sequences, roughly 5.9% of them singletons. Sequencing used whole blood. The receptors were sampled from an adult who was a healthcare worker with PCR-confirmed SARS-CoV-2 infection or an uninfected control (not recorded which).

This chain links TRBV4-2 with TRBJ2-1; 10 bases match TRBD1. Germline V CDR1 and CDR2: LGHNA, YNFKEQ. Trimming at V came to 0 bases and at J to 8 bases, leaving 7 bases not matched to a gene. The CDR3 covers 16 residues. CDR3 nucleotides: TGTGCCAGCAGCCAAGAATACGGACAGGGGGGCCATGAGCAGTTCTTC. Protein product: CASSQEYGQGGHEQFF.

This clonotype was detected only a few times. The genes are TRBV20-1 and TRBJ2-4, with TRBD2 matching over 10 bases. The CDR3 consists of 14 residues. The V and J ends lost 5 bases and 6 bases, in that order; junction bases with no gene match: 7. In germline, CDR1 is DFQATT, CDR2 SNEGSKA (reference sequence). The CDR3 protein is CSASSGRGSNIQYF. CDR3 nucleotides: TGCAGTGCTTCTAGCGGGAGAGGTTCAAACATTCAGTACTTC.

This clonotype was detected many times. The rearrangement joins TRBV12-3 or TRBV12-4 to TRBJ2-5; no definite D call. Trimming removed 3 bases at V and 2 bases at J, with 4 bases between. The CDR3 has 12 amino acids. The CDR3 region is CASSLIQETQYF. DNA of the CDR3: TGTGCCAGCAGTTTGATACAAGAGACCCAGTACTTC.

This clonotype was seen a few times. The chain carries TRBV2 and TRBJ2-7; D remains ambiguous. Germline V gene lookup returns CDR1 SNHLY and CDR2 FYNNEI. The CDR3 totals 12 residues. Trimming pared 1 base from V and 3 bases from J, leaving 4 bases between. CDR3 coding DNA: TGTGCCAGCAGTGAAGGGAGCTACGAGCAGTACTTC. Its translation is CASSEGSYEQYF.

This clonotype was observed a handful of times. The V and J genes are TRBV5-4 and TRBJ1-1; D not certain. The CDR3 spans 15 residues. Trimming took off 3 bases at V and 1 base at J, with 13 bases between the two ends. The germline CDR1 and CDR2 sequences are SGHNT and YYREEE (reference sequence). CDR3 region: CASSSNRDRNTEAFF. The CDR3 DNA follows: TGTGCCAGCAGCTCTAACCGGGATAGGAACACTGAAGCTTTCTTT. Combining the CDR3 with reference TRBV5-4 and TRBJ1-1 gives the whole variable domain ETGVTQSPTHLIKTRGQQVTLRCSSQSGHNTVSWYQQALGQGPQFIFQYYREEENGRGNFPPRFSGLQFPNYSSELNVNALELDDSALYLCASSSNRDRNTEAFFGQGTRLTVV.

This clonotype was seen at least ten times. The chain links TRBV5-1 to TRBJ2-7, with 8 bases matching TRBD2. V lost 2 bases and J lost 5; bases outside the gene matches: 9. The CDR3 runs 15 residues. In germline, CDR1 is SGHRS, CDR2 YFSETQ. For the CDR3, the DNA is TGCGCCAGCAGCTTACCGGGACTAGACTCTAACGAGCAGTACTTC. Its translation is CASSLPGLDSNEQYF.

On this clonotype itself: A much larger clonotype is one base distant, so this may be a read error. V is TRBV19 and J is TRBJ2-2, with 8 bases aligning to TRBD2. The CDR3 covers 14 residues. Looked up from germline, CDR1 is LNHDA and CDR2 is SQIVND (reference sequence). The DNA for the CDR3 is TGTGCCGGTAGTACACTAGCGGACACCGGGGAGCTGTTTTTT. It translates to CAGSTLADTGELFF.